The next 12 T cell receptor beta chains were all read from a single sample in a study of PD-1 blockade in classical Hodgkin lymphoma. Brentuximab vedotin exposure varied, and every patient relapsed after autologous stem cell transplantation. Using immunoSEQ multiplex PCR, the repertoire was profiled, and TCRdb retains in-frame clones only, with some absent. Of approximately 26,000 clones listed, 81% are singletons. Sample: peripheral blood mononuclear cells (PBMCs), taken before the second cycle of nivolumab. The receptors stem from a human donor with classical Hodgkin lymphoma.

The chain recombines TRBV7-6 with TRBJ1-1, with D possibly being TRBD1 (5 bases). This CDR3 comprises 15 residues. Trimming took off 2 bases at V and 7 bases at J, with 17 bases between the two ends. CDR1 is SGHVS and CDR2 is FNYEAQ in the germline V gene. The CDR3 loop is CASSLRAGTEYEAFF. For the CDR3, the DNA is TGTGCCAGCAGCTTAAGGGCCGGGACGGAATATGAAGCTTTCTTT.

The V gene is TRBV19, the J gene TRBJ2-2; 10 bases are a match to TRBD1. Germline values: CDR1 LNHDA, CDR2 SQIVND (reference sequence). CDR3 length equals 15 residues. V lost 2 bases, J lost 6 bases, and 3 bases stayed unmatched. The CDR3 sequence: CASSITGQGSGELFF. DNA for the CDR3: TGTGCCAGTAGTATAACGGGACAGGGGTCCGGGGAGCTGTTTTTT.

The V and J genes are TRBV19 and TRBJ1-2; no definite D call. Trimming removed 6 bases at V and 12 bases at J, with 17 bases between. There are 12 residues in the CDR3. Per the germline V gene, CDR1 is LNHDA and CDR2 is SQIVND (reference sequence). CDR3 loop: CASSQIGGYNTF. The CDR3 nucleotides read TGTGCCAGTAGCCAAATTGGCGGGTACAACACCTTC.

The chain employs TRBV6-1 and TRBJ2-2, with TRBD2 matching 7 bases. The CDR3 runs to 15 residues. Germline CDR1 MNHNS, CDR2 SASEGT. The V gene end was trimmed by 4 bases and the J gene end by 5 bases; junction bases not matched to a gene: 7. CDR3 DNA: TGTGCCAGCAGTGGTAGAGCGGGAAGGACCGGGGAGCTGTTTTTT. It encodes CASSGRAGRTGELFF.

The chain combines TRBV9 with TRBJ1-1; possible D gene TRBD1, 5 bases. Trimming cost V 4 bases and J 3 bases, with 19 bases left between them. The germline CDR1 and CDR2 sequences are SGDLS and YYNGEE. The CDR3 is 16 residues long. In nucleotides, the CDR3 is TGTGCCAGCAGCATCGACGACGGGGCCCGGGACACTGAAGCTTTCTTT. Its translation: CASSIDDGARDTEAFF.

In this sample, this clone turned up once. This CDR3 reads CASKWTSGTDTQYF. As DNA, the CDR3 is TGTGCCAGCAAATGGACTAGCGGCACAGATACGCAGTATTTT. The V call is TRBV5-4, the J call TRBJ2-3, with 9 bases identical to TRBD2. Germline CDR1 SGHNT, CDR2 YYREEE (reference sequence). J gave up 1 base and V 6 bases, and 3 bases lay outside the gene matches. This CDR3 has 14 amino acids.

This chain uses TRBV7-6 with TRBJ2-2; maybe TRBD2 (5 bases). This CDR3 is 16 amino acids long. Germline CDR1 reads SGHVS; CDR2 reads FNYEAQ. Trimming pared 0 bases from V and 4 bases from J, leaving 12 bases between. CDR3 DNA: TGTGCCAGCAGCTTAGCGCTCCCCCGGGGCACCGGGGAGCTGTTTTTT. Amino acids: CASSLALPRGTGELFF.

The CDR3 DNA sequence: TGTGCCAGCAGCCCGAGCGGGAGGGGAAGGAGTAGCACAGATACGCAGTATTTT. It codes for CASSPSGRGRSSTDTQYF. V usage is TRBV7-9 and J usage is TRBJ2-3; 10 positions match TRBD2. Germline trimming cut 5 bases from V and 0 bases from J; bases unmatched to any gene: 11. The CDR3 is made up of 18 amino acids. Germline lookup yields CDR1 SEHNR and CDR2 FQNEAQ (reference sequence).

V usage is TRBV5-6 and J usage is TRBJ1-2; no clear D. Germline loops: CDR1 SGHDT, CDR2 YYEEEE. V lost 2 bases and J 0 bases, leaving 11 bases between the germline ends. The length of the CDR3 is 15 residues. CDR3 coding DNA: TGTGCCAGCAGCTTCATCGGAACAGCTAACTATGGCTACACCTTC. This codes for CASSFIGTANYGYTF.

The rearrangement uses TRBV14 and TRBJ2-7; TRBD1 agrees at 10 bases. V was clipped by 6 bases and J by 4 bases; unmatched bases: 12. CDR3 length: 16 amino acids. Germline-derived CDR1 and CDR2 are SGHDN and FVKESK. CDR3 residues: CASSHQDRGNSYEQYF. As DNA, the CDR3 is TGTGCCAGCAGTCATCAGGACAGGGGGAATAGTTACGAGCAGTACTTC.

This clone is medium-sized (0.01 to 0.1%). The rearrangement uses TRBV10-2 and TRBJ2-7; D is unresolved. Looked up from germline, CDR1 is WSHSY and CDR2 is SAAADI. V was shortened by 4 bases and J by 1 base, with 2 bases between the two germline ends. The CDR3 runs to 11 residues. The CDR3 DNA reads TGCGCCAGCAGTGTGTCCTACGAGCAGTACTTC. This sequence encodes CASSVSYEQYF.

This chain links TRBV6-1 with TRBJ1-4; D ambiguous. Looked up from germline, CDR1 is MNHNS and CDR2 is SASEGT. Trimming pared 3 bases from V and 16 bases from J, leaving 15 bases between. The CDR3 length is 12 residues. Here the CDR3 reads CASSEWERPWFF. CDR3 sequence (DNA): TGTGCCAGCAGTGAGTGGGAGAGACCTTGGTTTTTT.